The entry that follows covers one T cell receptor beta chain sequence. Its antigen is unidentified. This sample is part of a study of identical twins. General study results and limits: Models predicted too little out-of-frame TCR alpha sharing in monozygotic twins. A cross-sectional statistical analysis, not follow-up of the same donors, supported the conclusions. Excess sharing by twins proved weaker in beta out-of-frame sequences. High-abundance cord blood beta clonotypes had fewer insertions; memory repertoires showed none.

CDR3 size: 16 residues. The V end lost 3 bases, the J end lost 4 bases, and 18 bases lay between the germline ends. Germline loops: CDR1 MDHEN, CDR2 SYDVKM. In TCRdb, the 5' RACE reads were re-called with MiXCR into one record per CDR3 protein. The data hold around 1.7 million distinct CDR3 sequences, with about 30% observed a single time. The TCR was taken from a newborn girl in good health. Sequences were obtained from cord blood. The chain recombines TRBV28 with TRBJ1-2; tentative D call: TRBD1 (5 bases). CDR3 coding DNA: TGTGCCAGCAGTTTTTGGCCCCGAGAGGGGTTCTATGGCTACACCTTC. Its protein is CASSFWPREGFYGYTF.